Below are 2 T cell receptor beta chains sequenced from a single sample in a study of cytomegalovirus exposure and HLA in healthy donors. This PCR relied on a set of 60 Vbeta primers and 13 Jbeta primers. Using immunoSEQ multiplex PCR, the repertoire was profiled, and TCRdb retains in-frame clones only, with some absent. Among over 130,000 clones listed, 75% to 85% were seen once. The sequencing input was PBMCs. The receptor source for this set is a man aged 50 to 60 in good health and CMV-seropositive.

V gene TRBV29-1 combines with J gene TRBJ2-3; 10 bases are shared with TRBD2. Unmatched junction bases numbered 18, after V lost 7 bases and J lost 5 bases. Germline assignment: CDR1 SQVTM and CDR2 ANQGSEA. The CDR3 covers 17 residues. The CDR3 loop is CSAPGGGLAGEIDTQYF. The CDR3 nucleotides are TGCAGCGCCCCTGGGGGGGGGCTAGCGGGAGAAATAGATACGCAGTATTTT.

The genes are TRBV6-1 and TRBJ2-2; D gene unclear. The CDR3 length is 12 residues. V lost 4 bases to trimming and J lost 6 bases, with 6 bases between them. The germline CDR1 and CDR2 sequences are MNHNS and SASEGT. The CDR3 DNA sequence: TGTGCCAGCAGTGCATTGTCCGGGGAGCTGTTTTTT. The encoded protein is CASSALSGELFF.